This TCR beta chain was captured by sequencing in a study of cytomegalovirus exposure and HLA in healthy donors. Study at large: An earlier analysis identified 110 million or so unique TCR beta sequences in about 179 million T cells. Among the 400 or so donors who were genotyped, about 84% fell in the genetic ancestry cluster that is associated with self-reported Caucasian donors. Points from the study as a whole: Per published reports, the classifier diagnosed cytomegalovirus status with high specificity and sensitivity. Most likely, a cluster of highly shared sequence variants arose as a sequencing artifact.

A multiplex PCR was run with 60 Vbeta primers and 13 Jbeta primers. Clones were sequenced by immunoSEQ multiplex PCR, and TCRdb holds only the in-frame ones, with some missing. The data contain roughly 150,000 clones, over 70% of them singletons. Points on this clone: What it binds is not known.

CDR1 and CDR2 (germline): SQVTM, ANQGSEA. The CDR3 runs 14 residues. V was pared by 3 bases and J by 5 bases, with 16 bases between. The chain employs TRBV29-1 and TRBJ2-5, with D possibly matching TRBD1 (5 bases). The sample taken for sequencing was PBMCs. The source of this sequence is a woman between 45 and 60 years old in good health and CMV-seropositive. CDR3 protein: CSVEGLGARETQYF. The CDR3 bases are TGCAGCGTTGAGGGTCTAGGGGCGCGGGAGACCCAGTACTTC.